Each of the 19 T cell receptor beta chains below was sequenced from the same sample in a study of pediatric ulcerative colitis. Data came from immunoSEQ multiplex PCR; TCRdb stores just in-frame clones and leaves some out. The sample has roughly 64,000 clones, 86% seen once. The sequencing input was blood. The receptors derive from a boy younger than 18 with severe ulcerative colitis.

The chain employs TRBV5-1 and TRBJ1-1; maybe TRBD1 (5 bases). Germline V gene lookup returns CDR1 SGHRS and CDR2 YFSETQ. V was trimmed by 4 bases and J by 7 bases, leaving 17 bases between them. There are 14 residues in the CDR3. This CDR3 is CASSPGGPWNEAFF. CDR3 in DNA: TGCGCCAGCAGCCCGGGGGGACCGTGGAATGAAGCTTTCTTT.

V is TRBV28 and J is TRBJ2-1, with D perhaps given as TRBD1 or TRBD2 (6 bases each). The CDR3 is 12 residues long. V was clipped by 4 bases and J by 7 bases, with 8 bases between them. Germline CDR1 is MDHEN and CDR2 is SYDVKM. The CDR3 DNA is TGTGCCAGCAGTTGGAGGGGGAATGAGCAGTTCTTC. Translating gives CASSWRGNEQFF.

The J gene is TRBJ2-3, the V gene TRBV30; 8 bases are a match to TRBD1. The CDR3 extends over 16 amino acids. V lost 8 bases to trimming and J lost 0 bases; unmatched junction nucleotides: 13. The germline V gene has CDR1 GTSNPN and CDR2 SVGIG (reference sequence). CDR3 amino acids: CAANLGQGASTDTQYF. CDR3 bases: TGTGCCGCAAACCTAGGGCAGGGGGCTAGCACAGATACGCAGTATTTT.

The chain recombines TRBV7-2 with TRBJ2-2; D may be TRBD2 (6 bases). The ends were cut back, 3 bases at V and 2 bases at J, with 10 bases in the middle. The CDR3 consists of 15 residues. CDR1 is SGHTA, CDR2 FQGNSA, per germline. CDR3 region: CASSFSGRNTGELFF. As DNA, the CDR3 is TGTGCCAGCAGCTTTAGCGGACGCAACACCGGGGAGCTGTTTTTT.

The rearrangement uses TRBV30 and TRBJ1-1, with TRBD1 identical over 8 bases. Germline values: CDR1 GTSNPN, CDR2 SVGIG (reference sequence). Unmatched junction bases numbered 5, after V lost 3 bases and J lost 5 bases. The CDR3 runs 13 residues. CDR3 sequence: CAWSQQGGTEAFF. The DNA of the CDR3 is TGTGCCTGGAGCCAACAGGGGGGGACTGAAGCTTTCTTT.

The chain couples TRBV28 to TRBJ2-1, with D possibly matching TRBD1 (6 bases). The germline V gene has CDR1 MDHEN and CDR2 SYDVKM. The CDR3 runs 15 residues. Trimming removed 1 base from V and 3 bases from J, with 10 bases in between. The CDR3 loop reads CASSLSGDFYNEQFF. CDR3 nucleotides: TGTGCCAGCAGTTTATCAGGGGATTTCTACAATGAGCAGTTCTTC.

In this sample, this clone turned up a few times. V is TRBV30 and J is TRBJ1-4; D gene ambiguous. The germline gives CDR1 GTSNPN, CDR2 SVGIG (reference sequence). The CDR3 runs 12 residues. V lost 2 bases and J 4 bases, leaving 5 bases between the germline ends. The CDR3 DNA follows: TGTGCCTGGAGTTGGGGTAATGAAAAACTGTTTTTT. This codes for CAWSWGNEKLFF. Full variable domain (outside the CDR3, taken from reference TRBV30 and TRBJ1-4): SQTIHQWPATLVQPVGSPLSLECTVEGTSNPNLYWYRQAAGRGLQLLFYSVGIGQISSEVPQNLSASRPQDRQFILSSKKLLLSDSGFYLCAWSWGNEKLFFGSGTQLSVL.

This chain uses TRBV4-1 with TRBJ2-1; D is perhaps TRBD2 (6 bases). Germline CDR1 reads MGHRA; CDR2 reads YSYEKL. The CDR3 consists of 15 residues. The ends were cut back, 3 bases at V and 5 bases at J, with 14 bases in the middle. The CDR3: CASSQSKDYNNEQFF. The CDR3 nucleotides are TGCGCCAGCAGCCAGAGTAAGGACTATAACAATGAGCAGTTCTTC.

CDR3 in DNA: TGTGCCAGTAGTATACAGGGGCTCCTCGACGAGCAGTACTTC. Its translation: CASSIQGLLDEQYF. The V and J genes are TRBV19 and TRBJ2-7, with TRBD1 as a possible D gene (6 bases). Trimming cost V 2 bases and J 5 bases, with 13 bases left between them. The V gene's germline CDR1 is LNHDA and CDR2 SQIVND (reference sequence). CDR3 length: 14 residues.

This clone was found once. This CDR3 reads CASSGRTSSYEQYF. CDR3 in DNA: TGTGCCAGCAGCGGGAGGACATCCTCCTACGAGCAGTACTTC. V gene TRBV5-4 combines with J gene TRBJ2-7; tentative D call: TRBD2 (6 bases). Trimming shortened V by 4 bases and J by 0 bases, and 11 bases separated the two germline ends. The CDR3 has 14 amino acids. The germline V gene encodes CDR1 SGHNT and CDR2 YYREEE (reference sequence).

This chain links TRBV15 with TRBJ2-3; a weak D match, TRBD1 (5 bases). Trimming removed 3 bases at V and 0 bases at J, with 13 bases between. CDR3 length equals 16 residues. Germline assignment: CDR1 LNHNV and CDR2 YYDKDF (reference sequence). The CDR3, as DNA: TGTGCCACCAGCAGGGGGTTGACAGTTAGCACAGATACGCAGTATTTT. Encoded protein: CATSRGLTVSTDTQYF.

This clone showed up just once. V is TRBV19 and J is TRBJ1-5; D possibly corresponds to TRBD1 (6 bases). V shed 4 bases and J shed 1 base, with 14 bases lying between them. Germline CDR1 reads LNHDA; CDR2 reads SQIVND (reference sequence). The CDR3 is 16 amino acids. CDR3 in DNA: TGTGCCAGTAGTAATTGGCAGGGGACGAGCAATCAGCCCCAGCATTTT. It is translated as CASSNWQGTSNQPQHF.

The chain employs TRBV6-1 and TRBJ1-3, with D uncertain. The CDR3 has 16 residues. Germline V gives CDR1 MNHNS, CDR2 SASEGT. Trimming cost V 4 bases and J 4 bases, with 17 bases left between them. This CDR3 reads CASSGYPHTPGNTIYF. The CDR3 nucleotides are TGTGCCAGCAGTGGGTATCCTCACACACCCGGAAACACCATATATTTT.

This chain joins TRBV13 and TRBJ1-1, with D maybe TRBD1 (6 bases). CDR3 length: 14 residues. Germline CDR1 reads PRHDT; CDR2 reads FYEKMQ (reference sequence). The V and J ends lost 4 bases and 0 bases respectively, with 9 bases between them. The DNA for the CDR3 is TGTGCCAGCAGCTCCAGGGGTATGAACACTGAAGCTTTCTTT. It encodes CASSSRGMNTEAFF.

This clone was observed once. The chain couples TRBV15 to TRBJ1-4; D possibly corresponds to TRBD1 (6 bases). Trimming took off 4 bases at V and 0 bases at J, with 21 bases between the two ends. Germline loops: CDR1 LNHNV, CDR2 YYDKDF (reference sequence). CDR3 length equals 19 residues. Here the CDR3 reads CATSTRGQMGLATNEKLFF. CDR3 DNA sequence: TGTGCCACCAGCACCCGGGGGCAGATGGGGCTAGCAACTAATGAAAAACTGTTTTTT.

The genes are TRBV5-4 and TRBJ1-1, with 9 bases aligning to TRBD1. J gave up 0 bases and V 2 bases, and 2 bases lay outside the gene matches. Germline V lookup: CDR1 SGHNT, CDR2 YYREEE (reference sequence). This CDR3 is built from 15 residues. DNA for the CDR3: TGTGCCAGCAGCTTCCGGGACAGGGTGAACACTGAAGCTTTCTTT. Its protein is CASSFRDRVNTEAFF.

J is TRBJ2-2 and V is TRBV19; TRBD1 matches 7 bases. The J segment lost 1 base and the V segment lost 6 bases, leaving 5 bases of the junction unmatched. The length of the CDR3 is 15 residues. The germline CDR1 and CDR2 sequences are LNHDA and SQIVND (reference sequence). The CDR3 is CASRRQGENTGELFF. CDR3 in DNA: TGTGCCAGTAGAAGACAGGGTGAGAACACCGGGGAGCTGTTTTTT.

CDR3 in amino acids: CATVGKGFTEAFF. The CDR3 DNA reads TGTGCCACCGTCGGCAAGGGGTTTACTGAAGCTTTCTTT. The V and J genes are TRBV15 and TRBJ1-1, with a tentative D call TRBD1 (5 bases). Per germline, CDR1 LNHNV and CDR2 YYDKDF (reference sequence). Trimming stripped 8 bases from V and 5 bases from J, with 15 bases between. This CDR3 is built from 13 residues. Filled out from reference TRBV15 and TRBJ1-1, the complete variable domain reads DAMVIQNPRYQVTQFGKPVTLSCSQTLNHNVMYWYQQKSSQAPKLLFHYYDKDFNNEADTPDNFQSRRPNTSFCFLDIRSPGLGDTAMYLCATVGKGFTEAFFGQGTRLTVV.

The chain carries TRBV6-5 and TRBJ2-1; tentative D call: TRBD1 (7 bases). Per the germline V gene, CDR1 is MNHEY and CDR2 is SVGAGI. Deletions cut 6 bases from V and 4 bases from J, with 16 bases between. This CDR3 contains 15 residues. The CDR3 DNA sequence: TGTGCCAGCAGCCAGGGGGACTTGCTTTACAATGAGCAGTTCTTC. It yields the protein CASSQGDLLYNEQFF.